The TCR beta chain under discussion was sequenced for a study of blood T cell repertoires in COVID-19. Study-level information: COVID-19 samples, acute and convalescent, were from the United States, Italy and Spain. PBMCs, B-cell-depleted T cells, or T cells provided the cDNA or gDNA that made up the material.

The germline CDR1 and CDR2 sequences are LGHNA and YNFKEQ. The V segment lost 2 bases and the J segment 0 bases; nucleotides outside the gene matches: 7. The CDR3 totals 16 residues. Under the authors' procedure: The assay estimated nucleated cells by amplifying reference gene primers. This table comes from immunoSEQ multiplex PCR, and its TCRdb copy is limited to in-frame clones, with some not included. Clone size and V and J calls were adopted from that table, with D and trimming inferred from the DNA. This sample has 200,000 to 250,000 clones; roughly 84% occur once, and the top ten carry approximately 5%.

The V call is TRBV4-2, the J call TRBJ2-7, with TRBD2 matching over 7 bases. This clonotype originated in a woman aged 60 to 75 who had recovered from COVID-19. The sequenced material came from peripheral blood. For the CDR3, the DNA is TGTGCCAGCAGCCAAAGGGGAGGGCTCAGCTCCTACGAGCAGTACTTC. Its translation: CASSQRGGLSSYEQYF.